These 10 T cell receptor beta chains were all obtained from the same sample, sequenced in a study of patients and donors after allogeneic stem cell transplantation (dated by TCRdb to 2020 to 2021). Library preparation was by RT-PCR. The sequencer was a NextSeq 550. Starting from the raw public reads, TCRdb applied fastp trimming at Q25, assembled clones with MiXCR and retained in-frame beta chains. Every entry covers one CDR3 protein and lists the most common genes and DNA from its rows. Present in this sample are roughly 30,000 distinct CDR3 sequences, under 7.5% of which were seen just once. The ten most abundant clones make up about 35% of the sample. The sample consisted of blood, either unsorted or a sorted T cell fraction (not recorded which). Receptors were obtained from a human donor who was either an allogeneic HSCT recipient or a stem cell or donor lymphocyte infusion donor (not recorded which). It is not recorded whose cells these are; they may come from a transplant donor.

V and J are TRBV20-1 and TRBJ2-7, with D perhaps TRBD2 (6 bases). With 6 bases removed from V and 2 bases from J, the gap between germline ends came to 14 bases. This CDR3 has 13 amino acids. Germline-derived CDR1 and CDR2 are DFQATT and SNEGSKA (reference sequence). This CDR3 is CSAHSGTTYEQYF. The CDR3 nucleotides read TGCAGTGCCCATAGCGGAACCACCTACGAGCAGTACTTC.

The chain employs TRBV7-3 and TRBJ2-1, with TRBD2 matching 11 bases. CDR3 length equals 16 residues. Germline V gives CDR1 SGHTA, CDR2 FQGTGA. Germline trimming cut 5 bases from V and 8 bases from J; bases unmatched to any gene: 11. The CDR3 DNA follows: TGTGCCAGCAGCCTAGATCGACTAGCGGGAATCGATGAGCAGTTCTTC. Its protein is CASSLDRLAGIDEQFF. The variable domain in full, completed from reference TRBV7-3 and TRBJ2-1, reads GAGVSQTPSNKVTEKGKYVELRCDPISGHTALYWYRQSLGQGPEFLIYFQGTGAADDSGLPNDRFFAVRPEGSVSTLKIQRTERGDSAVYLCASSLDRLAGIDEQFFGPGTRLTVL.

There are a few counts of this clonotype. The chain carries TRBV21-1 and TRBJ2-7. TRBV21-1 is noted as a pseudogene. This CDR3 is 19 amino acids long. CDR3 region: CASSLKAGFHFTPPYEQYF. For the CDR3, the DNA is TGTGCCAGCAGCCTAAAGGCAGGTTTCCATTTCACGCCTCCCTACGAGCAGTACTTC.

This clonotype showed up many times. This sequence joins TRBV7-9 and TRBJ2-5; no firm D call. Germline V gene data show CDR1 as SEHNR and CDR2 as FQNEAQ (reference sequence). The CDR3 runs 17 residues. V was shortened by 3 bases and J by 2 bases, with 19 bases between the two germline ends. CDR3 sequence: CASSLRRPFSTQETQYF. The CDR3 nucleotides are TGTGCCAGCAGCTTGAGGCGGCCATTCTCCACTCAAGAGACCCAGTACTTC.

This clonotype was observed many times. This rearrangement joins TRBV7-2 to TRBJ2-3; D may be TRBD2 (5 bases). V lost 0 bases, J lost 6 bases, and 10 bases lay in between. This CDR3 comprises 14 residues. The germline gives CDR1 SGHTA, CDR2 FQGNSA. The CDR3 protein is CASSLADLADTQYF. The CDR3 region has the DNA TGTGCCAGCAGCTTAGCGGACCTAGCTGATACGCAGTATTTT.

This chain uses TRBV27 with TRBJ2-5; D is unresolved. Germline CDR1 MNHEY, CDR2 SMNVEV (reference sequence). V lost 5 bases to trimming and J lost 5 bases, with 6 bases between them. The CDR3 runs 11 residues. The CDR3, as DNA: TGTGCCAGCAGTCGGGTGGAGACCCAGTACTTC. It codes for CASSRVETQYF.

The chain recombines TRBV18 with TRBJ2-1, with D uncertain. V gave up 3 bases and J gave up 3 bases, with 9 bases separating them. Germline CDR1 KGHSH, CDR2 LQKENI. The CDR3 totals 14 residues. DNA of the CDR3: TGTGCCAGCTCACCTTCGCTGCTCTACAATGAGCAGTTCTTC. This gives the protein CASSPSLLYNEQFF.

V usage is TRBV23-1 and J usage is TRBJ2-1, with a possible D match to TRBD2 (6 bases). TRBV23-1 is placed among ORFs of uncertain function. V dropped 9 bases and J dropped 3 bases, with 21 bases sitting between them. The length of the CDR3 is 16 residues. The CDR3 loop reads CARLYPLAEDYNEQFF. Written as DNA, the CDR3 is TGCGCCAGGCTCTATCCATTAGCGGAAGACTACAATGAGCAGTTCTTC.

This clonotype was seen at least ten times. The rearrangement links TRBV5-4 to TRBJ1-2, with TRBD1 as a possible D gene (6 bases). The CDR3 consists of 13 residues. Trimming shortened V by 0 bases and J by 8 bases, and 11 bases separated the two germline ends. CDR1 SGHNT and CDR2 YYREEE come from the germline V gene (reference sequence). Here the CDR3 DNA reads TGTGCCAGCAGCTTGGTGGGGGCGCAGGGCTACACCTTC. Residues: CASSLVGAQGYTF. Supplemented by reference TRBV5-4 and TRBJ1-2, the full variable domain reads ETGVTQSPTHLIKTRGQQVTLRCSSQSGHNTVSWYQQALGQGPQFIFQYYREEENGRGNFPPRFSGLQFPNYSSELNVNALELDDSALYLCASSLVGAQGYTFGSGTRLTVV.

By its share, this clonotype is medium-sized. V is TRBV7-9 and J is TRBJ2-2; TRBD2 might be the D (6 bases). The CDR3 sequence is 15 residues long. V was trimmed by 2 bases and J by 10 bases, leaving 17 bases between them. The V gene's germline CDR1 is SEHNR and CDR2 FQNEAQ (reference sequence). CDR3: CASSLIPGESLELFF. CDR3 sequence (DNA): TGTGCCAGCAGCTTAATCCCGGGGGAGAGTTTGGAGCTGTTTTTT.